These 8 T cell receptor beta chains were sequenced from one sample in a study of blood T cell repertoires in COVID-19. The assay was immunoSEQ multiplex PCR, and TCRdb's table has in-frame clones only and misses some. The sample shows over 250,000 clones, about 89% of them seen only once. Sequences were obtained from peripheral blood. These receptors came from a man aged 40-50 years who had recovered from COVID-19.

J is TRBJ2-7 and V is TRBV7-2; 8 nucleotides line up with TRBD2. Germline V gene lookup returns CDR1 SGHTA and CDR2 FQGNSA. V was pared by 1 base and J by 3 bases, with 8 bases of the junction left unmatched. CDR3 length: 16 residues. Written as DNA, the CDR3 is TGTGCCAGCAGCTTAGACGGCGGGGGGACCCGCTACGAGCAGTACTTC. Translated, it gives CASSLDGGGTRYEQYF.

V usage is TRBV12-3 or TRBV12-4 and J usage is TRBJ2-1; tentatively, D is TRBD2 (5 bases). Deletions cut 6 bases from V and 10 bases from J, with 10 bases between. The CDR3 is made up of 11 amino acids. The CDR3 here is CASRRVGEQFF. The CDR3 DNA reads TGTGCCAGCAGGAGGGTGGGGGAGCAGTTCTTC.

The chain joins TRBV7-2 to TRBJ1-2, with D possibly matching TRBD1 (5 bases). The germline gives CDR1 SGHTA, CDR2 FQGNSA. The CDR3 covers 15 residues. Trimming took 5 bases from V and 3 from J, leaving 16 bases between them. CDR3 in amino acids: CASSLNRRQDYGYTF. CDR3 DNA: TGTGCCAGCAGCCTCAACAGGCGGCAGGACTATGGCTACACCTTC.

This chain joins TRBV6-2 or TRBV6-3 and TRBJ2-7; D remains ambiguous. There are 15 residues in the CDR3. Germline lookup yields CDR1 MNHEY and CDR2 SVGEGT. With 5 bases removed from V and 0 bases from J, the gap between germline ends came to 14 bases. This chain's CDR3 is CASSPAKGASYEQYF. DNA of the CDR3: TGTGCCAGCAGTCCGGCTAAAGGAGCCTCCTACGAGCAGTACTTC.

The CDR3 is CASSTGVTEAFF. The CDR3 DNA reads as TGTGCCAGCAGTACAGGGGTAACTGAAGCTTTCTTT. The chain has TRBV6-5 and TRBJ1-1, with 7 positions matching TRBD1. Germline CDR1 MNHEY, CDR2 SVGAGI. J gave up 5 bases and V 5 bases, and 2 bases lay outside the gene matches. The CDR3 runs to 12 residues.

The chain employs TRBV9 and TRBJ2-4; TRBD1 agrees at 8 bases. The J segment lost 0 bases and the V segment lost 3 bases, leaving 5 bases of the junction unmatched. CDR1 SGDLS and CDR2 YYNGEE come from the germline V gene. The CDR3 spans 16 residues. The CDR3 spells CASSESGTGAKNIQYF. The CDR3 DNA reads as TGTGCCAGCAGCGAGTCCGGGACAGGAGCCAAAAACATTCAGTACTTC.

This rearrangement joins TRBV7-2 to TRBJ2-5; TRBD2 matches at 7 bases. The V segment lost 8 bases and the J segment 2 bases; nucleotides outside the gene matches: 5. The CDR3 consists of 13 residues. Germline V gives CDR1 SGHTA, CDR2 FQGNSA. The CDR3 nucleotides read TGTGCCAGCGGACGGGGGGTACAAGAGACCCAGTACTTC. It yields the protein CASGRGVQETQYF.

This rearrangement joins TRBV5-1 to TRBJ2-7; 10 bases line up with TRBD1. CDR3 length: 15 amino acids. The germline V gene has CDR1 SGHRS and CDR2 YFSETQ. With V trimmed by 3 bases and J by 6 bases, 9 bases remained unmatched. The CDR3 nucleotides are TGCGCCAGCAGCTCTACCGGGACAGGGGCTCGCGAGCAGTACTTC. Amino acid sequence: CASSSTGTGAREQYF.